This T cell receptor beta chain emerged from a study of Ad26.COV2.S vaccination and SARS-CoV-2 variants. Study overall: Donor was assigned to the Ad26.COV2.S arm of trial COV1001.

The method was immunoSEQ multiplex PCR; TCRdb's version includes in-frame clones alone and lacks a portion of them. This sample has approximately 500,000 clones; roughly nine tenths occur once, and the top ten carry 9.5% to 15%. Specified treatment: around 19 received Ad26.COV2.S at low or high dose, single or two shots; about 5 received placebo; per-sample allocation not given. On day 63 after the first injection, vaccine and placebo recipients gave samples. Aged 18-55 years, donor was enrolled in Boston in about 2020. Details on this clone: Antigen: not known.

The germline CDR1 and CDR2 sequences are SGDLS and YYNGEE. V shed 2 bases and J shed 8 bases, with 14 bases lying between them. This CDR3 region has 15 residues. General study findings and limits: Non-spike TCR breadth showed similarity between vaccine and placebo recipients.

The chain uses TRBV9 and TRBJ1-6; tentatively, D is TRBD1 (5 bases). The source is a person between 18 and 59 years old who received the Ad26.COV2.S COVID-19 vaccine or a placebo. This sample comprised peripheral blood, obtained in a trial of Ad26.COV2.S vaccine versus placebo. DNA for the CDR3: TGTGCCAGCAGCGTTCTGGGGGGGAAGGATTCACCCCTCCACTTT. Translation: CASSVLGGKDSPLHF. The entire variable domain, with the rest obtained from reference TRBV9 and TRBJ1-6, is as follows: DSGVTQTPKHLITATGQRVTLRCSPRSGDLSVYWYQQSLDQGLQFLIQYYNGEERAKGNILERFSAQQFPDLHSELNLSSLELGDSALYFCASSVLGGKDSPLHFGNGTRLTVT.